One sample yielded the 18 T cell receptor beta chains listed below, sequenced in a study of cytomegalovirus exposure and HLA in healthy donors. Measured with immunoSEQ multiplex PCR; TCRdb has only the in-frame clones, and not every one. This table holds more than 300,000 clones, just over 85% found once. Sequencing was carried out using PBMCs. Receptors were obtained from a young woman in good health and CMV-seronegative.

The chain couples TRBV7-2 to TRBJ1-2; TRBD1 might be the D (6 bases). The germline gives CDR1 SGHTA, CDR2 FQGNSA. This CDR3 spans 12 amino acids. Trimming cost V 2 bases and J 5 bases, with 6 bases left between them. This CDR3 is CASSLQGYGYTF. Here the CDR3 DNA reads TGTGCCAGCAGCTTACAGGGGTATGGCTACACCTTC.

The J gene is TRBJ1-6, the V gene TRBV6-1; a possible D gene is TRBD1 (6 bases). The germline gives CDR1 MNHNS, CDR2 SASEGT. Trimming removed 2 bases from V and 0 bases from J, with 20 bases in between. This CDR3 has 20 residues. CDR3 amino acids: CASSEIPAGVGSSYNSPLHF. CDR3 DNA sequence: TGTGCCAGCAGTGAAATTCCGGCAGGGGTTGGGAGCTCCTATAATTCACCCCTCCACTTT.

The rearrangement joins TRBV5-1 to TRBJ2-7; tentative D call: TRBD2 (6 bases). This CDR3 has 19 amino acids. Germline V gene sequence: CDR1 SGHRS, CDR2 YFSETQ. Between the trimmed V and J ends, which lost 0 bases and 0 bases, there was a span of 22 bases. The CDR3 here is CASSLEMTTGTLISYEQYF. The CDR3 region has the DNA TGCGCCAGCAGCTTGGAGATGACCACCGGGACTCTTATCTCCTACGAGCAGTACTTC. The full variable domain, completed using reference TRBV5-1 and TRBJ2-7, is KAGVTQTPRYLIKTRGQQVTLSCSPISGHRSVSWYQQTPGQGLQFLFEYFSETQRNKGNFPGRFSGRQFSNSRSEMNVSTLELGDSALYLCASSLEMTTGTLISYEQYFGPGTRLTVT.

This sequence joins TRBV6-1 and TRBJ1-5; TRBD1 agrees at 9 bases. Germline V lookup: CDR1 MNHNS, CDR2 SASEGT. J lost 7 bases, V lost 5 bases, and 6 bases had no gene match. This CDR3 region has 14 residues. In DNA form, the CDR3 reads TGTGCCAGCAGTCCCCGTGACAGGGGGCAGCCCCAGCATTTT. Amino acid sequence: CASSPRDRGQPQHF.

This chain joins TRBV25-1 and TRBJ2-1, with 8 positions matching TRBD2. V shed 3 bases and J 7 bases; nucleotides not matched to a gene: 11. Germline lookup yields CDR1 MGHDK and CDR2 SYGVNS. The CDR3 sequence is 16 residues long. CDR3 loop: CASSDLGLATLNEQFF. CDR3 nucleotides: TGTGCCAGCAGTGATTTAGGACTAGCCACATTAAATGAGCAGTTCTTC. Together with reference TRBV25-1 and TRBJ2-1, the CDR3 gives the full variable domain: EADIYQTPRYLVIGTGKKITLECSQTMGHDKMYWYQQDPGMELHLIHYSYGVNSTEKGDLSSESTVSRIRTEHFPLTLESARPSHTSQYLCASSDLGLATLNEQFFGPGTRLTVL.

The chain links TRBV16 to TRBJ1-4; D perhaps matches TRBD1 (5 bases). The CDR3 is 12 residues long. V was cut by 0 bases and J by 12 bases, with 8 bases left in between. Germline CDR1 reads KGHSY; CDR2 reads FQNENV. The CDR3 reads CASSQSGRELFF. In DNA form, the CDR3 reads TGTGCCAGCAGCCAATCGGGCAGGGAACTGTTTTTT.

The chain employs TRBV7-2 and TRBJ2-1; 9 bases are a match to TRBD2. Trimming at V came to 2 bases and at J to 9 bases, leaving 17 bases not matched to a gene. Germline CDR1 reads SGHTA; CDR2 reads FQGNSA. This CDR3 region has 18 residues. The CDR3 DNA is TGTGCCAGCAGCTTAAGGCCCCCCTGGGCGGGAGGGCCGGGTGAGCAGTTCTTC. Translating gives CASSLRPPWAGGPGEQFF.

V usage is TRBV29-1 and J usage is TRBJ2-1; tentatively, D is TRBD1 (6 bases). V was shortened by 5 bases and J by 2 bases, with 13 bases between the two germline ends. The CDR3 has 14 amino acids. Germline V CDR1 and CDR2: SQVTM, ANQGSEA. In nucleotides, the CDR3 is TGCAGCGTTCCCGCCAGGGGAGCCTACAATGAGCAGTTCTTC. Translated: CSVPARGAYNEQFF.

The CDR3 loop reads CASSFTGGQYEQYF. CDR3 sequence (DNA): TGTGCCAGCAGCTTCACCGGGGGTCAATACGAGCAGTACTTC. The rearrangement joins TRBV7-9 to TRBJ2-7; TRBD2 is a possible D gene (6 bases). This CDR3 region has 14 residues. V was shortened by 3 bases and J by 4 bases, with 13 bases between the two germline ends. The germline V gene encodes CDR1 SEHNR and CDR2 FQNEAQ (reference sequence).

This clone was counted once. The J gene is TRBJ1-4, the V gene TRBV12-2; the listed D gene, TRBD1, was not tested against the DNA. TRBV12-2 counts as a pseudogene. The CDR3 is made up of 19 amino acids. The CDR3 protein is CASRLGQGCIVRTNEKLFF. The CDR3 nucleotides read TGTGCAAGTCGCTTAGGACAGGGTTGTATTGTAAGAACTAATGAAAAACTGTTTTTT.

The CDR3 sequence: CASSSSGNGGYEQYF. DNA of the CDR3: TGTGCCAGCAGTTCCTCGGGAAACGGGGGGTACGAGCAGTACTTC. The gene calls are TRBV6-6 and TRBJ2-7; 7 bases line up with TRBD2. With V trimmed by 4 bases and J by 4 bases, 10 bases remained unmatched. The length of the CDR3 is 15 residues. Germline values: CDR1 MNHNY, CDR2 SVGAGI (reference sequence).

V and J are TRBV18 and TRBJ1-4; D is undetermined. Trimming shortened V by 5 bases and J by 0 bases, and 7 bases separated the two germline ends. Germline CDR1 is KGHSH and CDR2 is LQKENI. The CDR3 is 14 amino acids. The CDR3 loop reads CASSGSATNEKLFF. In DNA form, the CDR3 reads TGTGCCAGCTCAGGCAGTGCAACTAATGAAAAACTGTTTTTT.

This rearrangement joins TRBV15 to TRBJ1-1; D is ambiguous. Germline CDR1 LNHNV, CDR2 YYDKDF (reference sequence). The CDR3 has 14 amino acids. Trimming took 8 bases from V and 1 from J, leaving 14 bases between them. The CDR3 loop is CATGRGRENTEAFF. CDR3 in DNA: TGTGCCACCGGAAGAGGGCGGGAGAACACTGAAGCTTTCTTT.

This clone has a single count. The V gene is TRBV5-1, the J gene TRBJ2-1, with TRBD2 matching over 7 bases. Germline CDR1 is SGHRS and CDR2 is YFSETQ. With V trimmed by 0 bases and J by 5 bases, 8 bases remained unmatched. The CDR3 is 16 amino acids. The DNA for the CDR3 is TGCGCCAGCAGCTTGGGAGCGGGATACGAACACAATGAGCAGTTCTTC. Protein sequence: CASSLGAGYEHNEQFF.

In the case of this clone: The sample carries other DNA sequences with the same CDR3. This chain connects TRBV19 to TRBJ2-7; D possibly corresponds to TRBD1 (6 bases). CDR3 length: 15 amino acids. V was clipped by 1 base and J by 0 bases, with 10 bases between them. Germline V gene lookup returns CDR1 LNHDA and CDR2 SQIVND (reference sequence). CDR3 coding DNA: TGTGCCAGTAGTATAGGAACAGGGACCTCCTACGAGCAGTACTTC. Translating it yields CASSIGTGTSYEQYF.

The chain uses TRBV28 and TRBJ2-7, with TRBD1 identical over 8 bases. Germline V CDR1 and CDR2: MDHEN, SYDVKM. With V trimmed by 3 bases and J by 2 bases, 3 bases remained unmatched. The CDR3 sequence is 14 residues long. Here the CDR3 DNA reads TGTGCCAGCAGTTTCTACAGGGGGGCCTACGAGCAGTACTTC. The encoded protein is CASSFYRGAYEQYF.

The rearrangement joins TRBV7-9 to TRBJ2-7; perhaps TRBD1 as D (6 bases). The germline V and J ends were trimmed by 1 base and 5 bases, with 12 bases remaining between them. The V gene's germline CDR1 is SEHNR and CDR2 FQNEAQ (reference sequence). This CDR3 contains 14 residues. The CDR3 region is CASSLGTVGDEQYF. DNA of the CDR3: TGTGCCAGCAGCTTAGGGACAGTGGGGGACGAGCAGTACTTC.

This chain joins TRBV30 and TRBJ2-3, with 12 bases lining up with TRBD2. The length of the CDR3 is 18 residues. Germline assignment: CDR1 GTSNPN and CDR2 SVGIG (reference sequence). Trimming took 0 bases from V and 3 from J; bases not matched to a gene: 10. The DNA of the CDR3 is TGTGCCTGGAGTGTTAGGGCTAGCGGGAGGGCCCGGACAGATACGCAGTATTTT. Translating it yields CAWSVRASGRARTDTQYF.